One and the same sample provided the 20 T cell receptor beta chains below, sequenced in a study of cytomegalovirus exposure and HLA in healthy donors. PCR was performed using 60 Vbeta and 13 Jbeta primers. The protocol was immunoSEQ multiplex PCR, while the TCRdb copy is restricted to in-frame clones and leaves out a portion. The repertoire holds about 59,000 clones, with 89% as singletons. Sequencing used PBMCs. These receptors all come from a man aged 25 to 45 in good health and CMV-seropositive.

The chain couples TRBV7-9 to TRBJ2-5, with D unresolved. There are 13 residues in the CDR3. V was cut by 4 bases and J by 3 bases, with 9 bases left in between. CDR1 is SEHNR and CDR2 is FQNEAQ in the germline V gene (reference sequence). Here the CDR3 DNA reads TGTGCCAGCAGCTCCCTGGTAGAAGAGACCCAGTACTTC. Its protein is CASSSLVEETQYF.

The chain uses TRBV6-6 and TRBJ2-1; 8 bases agree with TRBD1. This CDR3 contains 13 residues. Germline trimming cut 3 bases from V and 10 bases from J; bases unmatched to any gene: 5. Germline V lookup: CDR1 MNHNY, CDR2 SVGAGI (reference sequence). CDR3 amino acids: CASSYRTGGEQFF. The CDR3 nucleotides read TGTGCCAGCAGTTATCGAACAGGGGGAGAGCAGTTCTTC.

This clone was counted between two and nine times. The chain recombines TRBV27 with TRBJ2-7, with TRBD2 matching 11 bases. CDR1 is MNHEY and CDR2 is SMNVEV in the germline V gene (reference sequence). The CDR3 has 14 residues. V lost 5 bases and J lost 5; bases outside the gene matches: 5. CDR3 DNA: TGTGCCAGCAGTCCTCTAGCGGGAGGTGACGAGCAGTACTTC. Its translation: CASSPLAGGDEQYF.

V is TRBV6-1 and J is TRBJ2-5; TRBD1 aligns across 8 bases. V dropped 8 bases and J dropped 1; count of bases not matched to a gene: 3. The CDR3 length is 13 residues. The V gene's germline CDR1 is MNHNS and CDR2 SASEGT. CDR3 sequence (DNA): TGTGCCAGCCGGACAGGGCCCCAAGAGACCCAGTACTTC. Encoded protein: CASRTGPQETQYF.

Written as DNA, the CDR3 is TGCGCCAGCAGTGGACCCCTCGGCGCGGGAGGGCCAAGCTACAATGAGCAGTTCTTC. It encodes CASSGPLGAGGPSYNEQFF. The rearrangement joins TRBV10-1 to TRBJ2-1; 9 nucleotides match TRBD2. Germline V gene data show CDR1 as WNHNN and CDR2 as SYGVQD (reference sequence). This CDR3 spans 19 amino acids. V trimming: 4 bases; J trimming: 3 bases; junction bases outside the gene matches: 16.

The chain uses TRBV28 and TRBJ1-4; tentatively, D is TRBD1 (5 bases). CDR3 length: 15 residues. Trimming shortened V by 2 bases and J by 2 bases, and 9 bases separated the two germline ends. The germline gives CDR1 MDHEN, CDR2 SYDVKM. In nucleotides, the CDR3 is TGTGCCAGCAGTTTAATATACAGGACTAATGAAAAACTGTTTTTT. Protein product: CASSLIYRTNEKLFF.

The CDR3 reads CSVEDSETGGLPYEQYF. DNA for the CDR3: TGCAGCGTTGAAGATTCTGAGACAGGGGGTCTCCCCTACGAGCAGTACTTC. The chain uses TRBV29-1 and TRBJ2-7, with TRBD1 matching over 9 bases. There are 17 residues in the CDR3. Germline CDR1 reads SQVTM; CDR2 reads ANQGSEA. The V and J ends lost 0 bases and 2 bases, in that order; junction bases with no gene match: 11.

The count of this clone is one. The chain joins TRBV29-1 to TRBJ1-1; the D is unclear. The CDR3 totals 13 residues. The V end was cut by 6 bases, the J end by 2 bases, with 13 bases between. In germline, CDR1 is SQVTM, CDR2 ANQGSEA. CDR3 loop: CSVFRGGNTEAFF. CDR3 in DNA: TGCAGCGTATTCCGGGGAGGAAACACTGAAGCTTTCTTT.

V and J are TRBV27 and TRBJ2-1, with 10 bases matching TRBD2. V lost 4 bases to trimming and J lost 5 bases; unmatched junction nucleotides: 2. Germline values: CDR1 MNHEY, CDR2 SMNVEV (reference sequence). The CDR3 totals 14 residues. The CDR3 loop reads CASSSSGRDNEQFF. CDR3 sequence (DNA): TGTGCCAGCAGTTCTAGCGGGAGAGACAATGAGCAGTTCTTC.

V and J are TRBV29-1 and TRBJ2-2; D is unclear. In germline, CDR1 is SQVTM, CDR2 ANQGSEA. Between the trimmed V and J ends, which lost 4 bases and 1 base, there was a span of 10 bases. This CDR3 comprises 14 residues. CDR3 bases: TGCAGCGTTGTAGGCAGGCGGAACACCGGGGAGCTGTTTTTT. Its translation is CSVVGRRNTGELFF.

This clone appeared a single time. The chain uses TRBV6-4 and TRBJ2-5; possibly TRBD2 for D (5 bases). V dropped 6 bases and J dropped 4 bases, with 12 bases sitting between them. The CDR3 sequence is 13 residues long. Germline CDR1 MRHNA, CDR2 SNTAGT. In nucleotides, the CDR3 is TGTGCCAGCAGCAAATTACTAGGAGAGACCCAGTACTTC. It specifies CASSKLLGETQYF.

The rearrangement links TRBV7-2 to TRBJ2-2, with D tentatively TRBD2 (6 bases). CDR3 length: 14 amino acids. Germline V gives CDR1 SGHTA, CDR2 FQGNSA. V was clipped by 1 base and J by 3 bases, with 6 bases between them. The CDR3 sequence is CASSLGGDTGELFF. As DNA, the CDR3 is TGTGCCAGCAGCTTAGGGGGGGACACCGGGGAGCTGTTTTTT.

This chain connects TRBV23-1 to TRBJ2-5, with TRBD1 matching 7 bases. TRBV23-1 is marked as an open reading frame, function uncertain. V was pared by 4 bases and J by 1 base, with 15 bases of the junction left unmatched. The CDR3 sequence is 18 residues long. The CDR3 DNA is TGCGCCAGCAGTCGGAAACCAGCCCAAGGGACAGCCCAAGAGACCCAGTACTTC. Translation: CASSRKPAQGTAQETQYF.

The V call is TRBV6-5, the J call TRBJ1-5; possibly TRBD1 for D (5 bases). CDR3 length: 13 amino acids. Germline CDR1 is MNHEY and CDR2 is SVGAGI. Trimming shortened V by 5 bases and J by 6 bases, and 11 bases separated the two germline ends. The CDR3 nucleotides read TGTGCCAGCAGTGATCAGGGATCTCAGCCCCAGCATTTT. It codes for CASSDQGSQPQHF.

V and J are TRBV28 and TRBJ1-4, with D tentatively TRBD1 (5 bases). This CDR3 region has 13 residues. Germline V gene lookup returns CDR1 MDHEN and CDR2 SYDVKM. Trimming took off 10 bases at V and 8 bases at J, with 17 bases between the two ends. The CDR3 spells CATLGQGREKLFF. CDR3 DNA sequence: TGTGCCACCCTTGGTCAGGGCCGGGAAAAACTGTTTTTT.

The genes are TRBV5-1 and TRBJ1-6; TRBD1 aligns across 7 bases. Germline loops: CDR1 SGHRS, CDR2 YFSETQ. The CDR3 runs to 17 residues. V shed 5 bases, J shed 8 bases, and the junction held 16 bases outside the gene matches. This CDR3 is CASRTNRGFFDDSPLHF. The CDR3 DNA is TGCGCCAGCAGAACAAACAGGGGTTTTTTTGATGATTCACCCCTCCACTTT. Based on the CDR3 plus reference TRBV5-1 and TRBJ1-6, the full variable domain is KAGVTQTPRYLIKTRGQQVTLSCSPISGHRSVSWYQQTPGQGLQFLFEYFSETQRNKGNFPGRFSGRQFSNSRSEMNVSTLELGDSALYLCASRTNRGFFDDSPLHFGNGTRLTVT.

The J gene is TRBJ2-7, the V gene TRBV6-5; a possible D gene is TRBD1 (6 bases). Looked up from germline, CDR1 is MNHEY and CDR2 is SVGAGI. The CDR3 extends over 12 amino acids. Deletions cut 10 bases from V and 0 bases from J, with 10 bases between. The CDR3 reads CATQQGSYEQYF. In DNA form, the CDR3 reads TGTGCCACCCAACAGGGCTCCTACGAGCAGTACTTC.

Comment on this clone: The same CDR3 can be traced to other DNA sequences in this sample. The V and J genes are TRBV11-3 and TRBJ2-5, with D tentatively TRBD2 (5 bases). Trimming removed 0 bases from V and 3 bases from J, with 5 bases in between. The germline CDR1 and CDR2 sequences are SGHNT and YENEEA. The CDR3 has 13 residues. The CDR3: CASSLEAEETQYF. The CDR3 DNA follows: TGTGCCAGCAGCTTAGAAGCGGAAGAGACCCAGTACTTC.

The chain joins TRBV25-1 to TRBJ2-1; 10 bases agree with TRBD1. V lost 3 bases and J lost 7; bases outside the gene matches: 9. This CDR3 has 16 amino acids. The V gene's germline CDR1 is MGHDK and CDR2 SYGVNS. The CDR3 DNA follows: TGTGCCAGCAGTGAGTTGGGCGGGACAGGGGAAAATGAGCAGTTCTTC. Its protein product is CASSELGGTGENEQFF.

This chain uses TRBV19 with TRBJ2-4; perhaps TRBD1 as D (6 bases). Deletions cut 4 bases from V and 4 bases from J, with 20 bases between. CDR1 and CDR2 (germline): LNHDA, SQIVND (reference sequence). CDR3 length: 17 amino acids. The CDR3 sequence: CASSTMSIGGVKNIQYF. DNA of the CDR3: TGTGCCAGTAGTACAATGTCCATAGGGGGTGTTAAAAACATTCAGTACTTC.